A selection of T cell receptor beta chains follows, all from one sample in a study of blood T cell repertoires in COVID-19. Using immunoSEQ multiplex PCR, the repertoire was profiled, and TCRdb retains in-frame clones only, with some absent. In the table there are some 62,000 clones, more than 80% of which are singletons. The sequencing input was peripheral blood. Receptors were obtained from a woman of 80 years or more with acute or convalescent COVID-19. The conserved cysteine and the conserved F or W are not part of the CDR3 here.

ASSRVASGITRHEQF TRBJ2-1 TRBV3-1/TRBV3-2
ASSLSGQWGNQPQH TRBJ1-5 TRBV18
ASSSGTGQTNEKLF TRBJ1-4 TRBV7-2
ASSLARTSPQETQY TRBJ2-5 TRBV7-7
ASSLAGRRYGYT TRBJ1-2 TRBV5-4
ASSTTGVTEAF TRBJ1-1 TRBV19
AWSTIAQY TRBJ2-5 TRBV30
ASSRGGAILQNTIY TRBJ1-3 TRBV9
ASSLQRVTETQY TRBJ2-5 TRBV5-5
ASSPSSGWAIYEQY TRBJ2-7 TRBV19